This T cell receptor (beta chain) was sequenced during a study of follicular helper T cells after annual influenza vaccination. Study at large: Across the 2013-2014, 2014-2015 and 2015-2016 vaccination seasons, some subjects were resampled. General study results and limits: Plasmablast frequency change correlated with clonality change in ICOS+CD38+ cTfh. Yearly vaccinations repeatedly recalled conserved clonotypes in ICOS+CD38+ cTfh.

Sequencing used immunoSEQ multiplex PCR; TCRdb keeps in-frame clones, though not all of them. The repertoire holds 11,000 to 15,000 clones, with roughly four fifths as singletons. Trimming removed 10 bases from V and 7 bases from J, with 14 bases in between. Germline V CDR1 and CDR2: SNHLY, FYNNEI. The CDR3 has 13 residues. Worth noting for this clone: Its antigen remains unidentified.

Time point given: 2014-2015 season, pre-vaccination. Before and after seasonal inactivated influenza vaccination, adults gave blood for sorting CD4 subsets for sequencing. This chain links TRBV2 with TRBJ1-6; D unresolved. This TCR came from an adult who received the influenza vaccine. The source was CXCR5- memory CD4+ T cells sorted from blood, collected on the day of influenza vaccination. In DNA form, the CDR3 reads TGTGCCACCCCGGAAGGGAACAATTCACCCCTCCACTTT. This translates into CATPEGNNSPLHF.